The 4 T cell receptor beta chains in this list originate from one sample, sequenced in a study of response to subunit inactivated influenza vaccine. TCRdb independently ran MiXCR on the RT-PCR reads; one entry per CDR3 protein. In the table there are more than 550,000 distinct CDR3 sequences, about 10% of which are singletons. This sample was also put to use in a study of T cells expressing NK-cell markers. That source reports: The authors generated TCR beta cDNA through 5'RACE template switching with UMIs.

Sequencing used PBMCs from blood, obtained on the day of vaccination. The source is a man between 45 and 60 years old who received an inactivated influenza vaccine.

In its sample, this clonotype was seen a few times. The chain combines TRBV12-3 or TRBV12-4 with TRBJ2-1, with D maybe TRBD2 (5 bases). V was cut by 7 bases and J by 5 bases, with 18 bases left in between. This CDR3 is 15 amino acids long. CDR3 sequence reads: CASTHTTTLNNEQFF. Here the CDR3 DNA reads TGTGCCAGCACTCATACGACTACTCTTAACAATGAGCAGTTCTTC.

The CDR3 DNA follows: TGCAGTGCCTCCCCGGGTCCTACGAACACTGAAGCTTTCTTT. It encodes CSASPGPTNTEAFF. The J gene is TRBJ1-1, the V gene TRBV20-1; the D is unclear. The V gene lost 6 bases and the J gene lost 1 base, with 15 bases spanning the gap. This CDR3 is 14 amino acids long. Germline V gene sequence: CDR1 DFQATT, CDR2 SNEGSKA (reference sequence).

The sample holds many counts of this clonotype. The chain recombines TRBV5-1 with TRBJ2-4; 10 bases agree with TRBD2. Germline CDR1 reads SGHRS; CDR2 reads YFSETQ. V lost 8 bases and J lost 5; bases outside the gene matches: 7. The CDR3 contains 14 residues. The CDR3 here is CASSSGGGENIQYF. CDR3 bases: TGCGCCAGTTCTAGCGGGGGCGGGGAAAACATTCAGTACTTC.

The V and J genes are TRBV12-3 or TRBV12-4 and TRBJ2-3, with TRBD2 identical over 11 bases. V was clipped by 5 bases and J by 0 bases; unmatched bases: 4. The CDR3 loop spans 16 amino acids. The CDR3 DNA reads as TGTGCCAGCAGTAAACGACTAGCGGGGAGCACAGATACGCAGTATTTT. It specifies CASSKRLAGSTDTQYF.